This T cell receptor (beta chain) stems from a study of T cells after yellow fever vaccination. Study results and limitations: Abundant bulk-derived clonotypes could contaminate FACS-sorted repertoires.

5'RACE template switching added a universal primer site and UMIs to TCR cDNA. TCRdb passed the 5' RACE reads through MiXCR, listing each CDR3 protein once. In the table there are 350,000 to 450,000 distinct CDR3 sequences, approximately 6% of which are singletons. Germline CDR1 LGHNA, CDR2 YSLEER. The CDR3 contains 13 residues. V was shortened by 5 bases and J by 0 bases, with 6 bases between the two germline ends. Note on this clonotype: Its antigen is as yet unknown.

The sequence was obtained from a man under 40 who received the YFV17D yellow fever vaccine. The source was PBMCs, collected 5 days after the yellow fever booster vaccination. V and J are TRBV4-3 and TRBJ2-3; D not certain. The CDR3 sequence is CASSYDSTDTQYF. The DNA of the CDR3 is TGCGCCAGCAGCTACGACAGCACAGATACGCAGTATTTT.